Sequencing of this TCR beta chain was carried out in a study of T cell changes during pregnancy in multiple sclerosis. V was shortened by 0 bases and J by 4 bases, with 15 bases between the two germline ends. The germline V gene has CDR1 SGHRS and CDR2 YFSETQ. The CDR3 covers 16 residues. Here immunoSEQ multiplex PCR was the method, and the copy in TCRdb shows in-frame clones only, minus some. The data show 75,000 to 100,000 clones, roughly 92% seen once. The sequenced sample was peripheral blood, obtained after pregnancy. The sequence was obtained from a female donor with multiple sclerosis, enrolled in a pregnancy study. V and J are TRBV5-1 and TRBJ2-3, with a possible D match to TRBD2 (6 bases). DNA for the CDR3: TGCGCCAGCAGCTTGGCCGTAGTGACTAGTGCAGATACGCAGTATTTT. It translates to CASSLAVVTSADTQYF.